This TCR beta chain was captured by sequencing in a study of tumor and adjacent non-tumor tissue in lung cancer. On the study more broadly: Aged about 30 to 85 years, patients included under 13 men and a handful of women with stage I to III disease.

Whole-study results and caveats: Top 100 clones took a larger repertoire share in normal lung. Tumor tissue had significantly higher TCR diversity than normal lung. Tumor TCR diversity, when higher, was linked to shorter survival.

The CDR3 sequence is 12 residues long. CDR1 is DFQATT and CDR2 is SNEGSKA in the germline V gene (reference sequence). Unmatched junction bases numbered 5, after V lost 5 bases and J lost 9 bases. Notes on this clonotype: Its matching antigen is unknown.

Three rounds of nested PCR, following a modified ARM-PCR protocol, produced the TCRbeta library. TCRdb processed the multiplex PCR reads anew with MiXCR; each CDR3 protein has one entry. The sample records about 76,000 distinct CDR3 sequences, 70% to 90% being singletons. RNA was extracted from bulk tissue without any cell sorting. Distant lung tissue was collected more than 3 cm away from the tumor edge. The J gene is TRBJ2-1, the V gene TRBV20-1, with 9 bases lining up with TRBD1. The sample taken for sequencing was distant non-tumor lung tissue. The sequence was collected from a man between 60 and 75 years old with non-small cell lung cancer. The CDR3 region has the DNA TGCAGTGCTCGGGACAGGGCCTCTGAGCAGTTCTTC. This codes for CSARDRASEQFF.